The next 29 T cell receptor beta chains were all read from a single sample in a study of T cell responses to AZD1222 COVID-19 vaccine. TCRdb keeps only in-frame clones here, not all; method: immunoSEQ multiplex PCR. The sample contains 200,000 or so clones, about 94% of which appear only once. The sample in question was peripheral blood, obtained on day 0 of AZD1222 vaccination. The receptors here all came from an adult in good health.

The J gene is TRBJ2-7, the V gene TRBV24-1, with D possibly matching TRBD1 (6 bases). CDR1 is KGHDR, CDR2 SFDVKD, per germline. CDR3 length: 16 amino acids. The V end lost 3 bases, the J end lost 5 bases, and 19 bases lay between the germline ends. The CDR3, as DNA: TGTGCCACCAGTGATGTAACAGGGACGAGCTTGGACGAGCAGTACTTC. Translation gives CATSDVTGTSLDEQYF.

V and J are TRBV19 and TRBJ1-1; D gene uncertain. This CDR3 region has 12 residues. V was clipped by 7 bases and J by 1 base, with 7 bases between them. Germline CDR1 and CDR2: LNHDA and SQIVND (reference sequence). Here the CDR3 DNA reads TGTGCCAGTAATTTCGGGAACACTGAAGCTTTCTTT. Translating gives CASNFGNTEAFF.

The chain combines TRBV2 with TRBJ1-5; perhaps TRBD1 as D (5 bases). The CDR3 covers 16 residues. The V end was cut by 2 bases, the J end by 1 base, with 12 bases between. Germline loops: CDR1 SNHLY, CDR2 FYNNEI. CDR3 sequence: CASSEIGTASNQPQHF. The CDR3 DNA reads TGTGCCAGCAGTGAAATAGGGACCGCGAGCAATCAGCCCCAGCATTTT.

This chain uses TRBV6-1 with TRBJ1-1; 9 bases fit TRBD1. Trimming cost V 2 bases and J 1 base; bases outside gene matches: 2. This CDR3 region has 15 residues. Germline-derived CDR1 and CDR2 are MNHNS and SASEGT. The CDR3 region has the DNA TGTGCCAGCAGTGAAAAGACAGGGGGGAACACTGAAGCTTTCTTT. This gives the protein CASSEKTGGNTEAFF.

A single count supports this clone. The gene calls are TRBV27 and TRBJ2-7; 15 bases line up with TRBD2. Unmatched junction bases numbered 17, after V lost 8 bases and J lost 3 bases. Germline CDR1 reads MNHEY; CDR2 reads SMNVEV (reference sequence). The CDR3 spans 19 residues. In DNA form, the CDR3 reads TGTGCCAGCTGGGAAACCGGGACTAGCGGGAGGAGGGGGGACTACGAGCAGTACTTC. This translates into CASWETGTSGRRGDYEQYF.

The genes are TRBV7-9 and TRBJ2-1; D is possibly TRBD2 (6 bases). CDR1 SEHNR and CDR2 FQNEAQ come from the germline V gene (reference sequence). V lost 8 bases to trimming and J lost 6 bases, with 26 bases between them. The CDR3 runs to 17 residues. The CDR3 reads CASATTGDWRPGNEQFF. CDR3 sequence (DNA): TGTGCCAGCGCGACCACCGGGGACTGGAGACCGGGCAATGAGCAGTTCTTC. The variable domain in full, completed from reference TRBV7-9 and TRBJ2-1, reads DTGVSQNPRHKITKRGQNVTFRCDPISEHNRLYWYRQTLGQGPEFLTYFQNEAQLEKSRLLSDRFSAERPKGSFSTLEIQRTEQGDSAMYLCASATTGDWRPGNEQFFGPGTRLTVL.

This clone showed up just a few times. V gene TRBV28 combines with J gene TRBJ2-7; D gene ambiguous. Germline CDR1 is MDHEN and CDR2 is SYDVKM. The CDR3 length is 14 residues. Trimming left V 5 bases short and J 3 bases short, with 14 bases between. CDR3 residues: CASSPSNFFYEQYF. Here the CDR3 DNA reads TGTGCCAGCAGTCCTTCAAATTTCTTCTACGAGCAGTACTTC. Complete variable domain (other parts from reference TRBV28 and TRBJ2-7): DVKVTQSSRYLVKRTGEKVFLECVQDMDHENMFWYRQDPGLGLRLIYFSYDVKMKEKGDIPEGYSVSREKKERFSLILESASTNQTSMYLCASSPSNFFYEQYFGPGTRLTVT.

The chain has TRBV4-1 and TRBJ1-5, with D possibly TRBD1 on 6 matching bases. V lost 5 bases and J 7 bases, leaving 12 bases between the germline ends. CDR3 length: 13 amino acids. Germline values: CDR1 MGHRA, CDR2 YSYEKL. This CDR3 is CASSTQGGQPQHF. CDR3 DNA: TGCGCCAGCAGCACACAGGGAGGCCAGCCCCAGCATTTT.

This sequence joins TRBV6-6 and TRBJ1-4; TRBD1 aligns across 8 bases. From germline, CDR1 is MNHNY and CDR2 SVGAGI (reference sequence). V lost 6 bases and J lost 4; bases outside the gene matches: 7. This CDR3 region has 15 residues. The CDR3 region has the DNA TGTGCCAGCAGCCGAGGGACAGGCGTTAATGAAAAACTGTTTTTT. Translating gives CASSRGTGVNEKLFF.

V usage is TRBV7-2 and J usage is TRBJ1-3, with D possibly TRBD1 on 5 matching bases. There are 15 residues in the CDR3. V was pared by 1 base and J by 0 bases, with 7 bases between. CDR1 and CDR2 (germline): SGHTA, FQGNSA. CDR3: CASSLGGASGNTIYF. In nucleotides, the CDR3 is TGTGCCAGCAGCTTAGGTGGGGCCTCTGGAAACACCATATATTTT.

This clone was seen just once. The chain joins TRBV14 to TRBJ2-7, with D possibly matching TRBD1 (5 bases). V gave up 4 bases and J gave up 2 bases, with 12 bases separating them. The germline V gene encodes CDR1 SGHDN and CDR2 FVKESK. The CDR3 totals 14 residues. CDR3 loop: CASSPSWGPYEQYF. The CDR3 DNA is TGTGCCAGCAGCCCCTCGTGGGGCCCCTACGAGCAGTACTTC.

The chain combines TRBV9 with TRBJ2-7; tentative D call: TRBD2 (7 bases). Germline CDR1 reads SGDLS; CDR2 reads YYNGEE. V was trimmed by 4 bases and J by 6 bases, leaving 14 bases between them. This CDR3 has 13 residues. CDR3: CASSPPGGLEQYF. CDR3 DNA sequence: TGTGCCAGCAGCCCCCCCGGGGGGCTCGAGCAGTACTTC.

The rearrangement uses TRBV6-5 and TRBJ2-7, with D tentatively TRBD2 (5 bases). The germline V gene has CDR1 MNHEY and CDR2 SVGAGI. V dropped 11 bases and J dropped 2 bases, with 19 bases sitting between them. The CDR3 is 14 amino acids. CDR3 coding DNA: TGTGCCTGCCAATTGGGTCCCGGGGCCTACGAGCAGTACTTC. It translates to CACQLGPGAYEQYF.

The chain uses TRBV10-3 and TRBJ2-2, with D perhaps matching TRBD1 (5 bases). V was cut by 7 bases and J by 3 bases, with 15 bases left in between. CDR1 is ENHRY and CDR2 is SYGVKD in the germline V gene. CDR3 length: 15 amino acids. Here the CDR3 DNA reads TGTGCCATCAATCCAGCAGGGCCCGACACCGGGGAGCTGTTTTTT. Protein: CAINPAGPDTGELFF.

V usage is TRBV7-8 and J usage is TRBJ2-1; 9 bases map to TRBD2. The junction had 3 bases not matched to a gene; V was cut back by 1 base and J by 5 bases. Germline loops: CDR1 SGHVS, CDR2 FQNEAQ. The length of the CDR3 is 15 residues. Written as DNA, the CDR3 is TGTGCCAGCAGCTTAGGCCTAGCGGGACACAATGAGCAGTTCTTC. Translating it yields CASSLGLAGHNEQFF.

V is TRBV5-1 and J is TRBJ1-4, with D unresolved. Trimming removed 0 bases from V and 0 bases from J, with 12 bases in between. This CDR3 is 17 amino acids long. CDR1 is SGHRS, CDR2 YFSETQ, per germline. The CDR3 spells CASSLVGRIATNEKLFF. The DNA for the CDR3 is TGCGCCAGCAGCTTGGTTGGACGGATTGCAACTAATGAAAAACTGTTTTTT.

The gene calls are TRBV5-4 and TRBJ1-2, with D perhaps matching TRBD1 (5 bases). The germline V gene has CDR1 SGHNT and CDR2 YYREEE (reference sequence). Trimming took off 0 bases at V and 4 bases at J, with 13 bases between the two ends. The CDR3 is 15 amino acids. This CDR3 reads CASSLDRGQIYGYTF. The CDR3 DNA reads TGTGCCAGCAGCTTGGATAGGGGTCAGATCTATGGCTACACCTTC.

This clone was observed a single time. The chain carries TRBV20-1 and TRBJ2-1, with 11 bases matching TRBD2. After removal of 3 bases from V and 6 bases from J, the junction contained 1 base not matched to a gene. The CDR3 loop spans 13 amino acids. Germline V lookup: CDR1 DFQATT, CDR2 SNEGSKA (reference sequence). The CDR3 region has the DNA TGCAGTGCTAGTAGCGGGAGGGCCAATGAGCAGTTCTTC. This codes for CSASSGRANEQFF.

The genes are TRBV27 and TRBJ1-1; no definite D call. Trimming pared 2 bases from V and 1 base from J, leaving 17 bases between. The CDR3 loop spans 17 amino acids. Germline CDR1 reads MNHEY; CDR2 reads SMNVEV (reference sequence). CDR3 protein: CASSLLRPDPSNTEAFF. As DNA, the CDR3 is TGTGCCAGCAGTTTACTTAGACCGGACCCATCGAACACTGAAGCTTTCTTT.

The genes are TRBV7-8 and TRBJ2-1, with TRBD2 matching 8 bases. Germline-derived CDR1 and CDR2 are SGHVS and FQNEAQ. The CDR3 is 15 amino acids. The trim removed 4 bases at V and 9 bases at J, leaving 11 bases unmatched. CDR3 loop: CASSSPGLGLGEQFF. In nucleotides, the CDR3 is TGTGCCAGCAGCTCGCCGGGACTAGGCTTGGGTGAGCAGTTCTTC.

The V and J genes are TRBV5-8 and TRBJ2-7; TRBD2 agrees at 8 bases. The CDR3 totals 15 residues. After removal of 2 bases from V and 0 bases from J, the junction contained 4 bases not matched to a gene. From germline, CDR1 is SGHTS and CDR2 YDEGEE. CDR3 sequence reads: CASSFAGGSSYEQYF. CDR3 nucleotides: TGTGCCAGCAGCTTTGCGGGAGGAAGCTCCTACGAGCAGTACTTC.

The chain carries TRBV7-6 and TRBJ2-3; TRBD2 matches at 10 bases. J gave up 3 bases and V 0 bases, and 9 bases lay outside the gene matches. CDR1 is SGHVS, CDR2 FNYEAQ, per germline. This CDR3 spans 18 amino acids. The CDR3 loop is CASSLAPASGSGTDTQYF. CDR3 coding DNA: TGTGCCAGCAGCTTAGCCCCCGCTAGCGGGAGTGGAACAGATACGCAGTATTTT.

This sequence joins TRBV6-5 and TRBJ1-5; TRBD1 might be the D (5 bases). The CDR3 totals 14 residues. Germline-derived CDR1 and CDR2 are MNHEY and SVGAGI. The germline V and J ends were trimmed by 5 bases and 4 bases, with 12 bases remaining between them. CDR3 in DNA: TGTGCCAGCAGTCAGGGTGGGTGGAATCAGCCCCAGCATTTT. Translating gives CASSQGGWNQPQHF.

J is TRBJ1-1 and V is TRBV28, with D uncertain. Trimming shortened V by 4 bases and J by 0 bases, and 6 bases separated the two germline ends. Germline CDR1 and CDR2: MDHEN and SYDVKM. The CDR3 spans 13 residues. The DNA of the CDR3 is TGTGCCAGCAGTTCCGCGGTGAACACTGAAGCTTTCTTT. Translated: CASSSAVNTEAFF.

This chain uses TRBV2 with TRBJ2-7; D uncertain. This CDR3 is built from 12 residues. V gave up 6 bases and J gave up 4 bases, with 10 bases separating them. The V gene's germline CDR1 is SNHLY and CDR2 FYNNEI. This CDR3 is CASSPRRYEQYF. The CDR3 region has the DNA TGTGCCAGCAGCCCAAGGCGTTACGAGCAGTACTTC.

J is TRBJ2-1 and V is TRBV10-3, with D perhaps matching TRBD2 (6 bases). This CDR3 is built from 13 residues. Germline loops: CDR1 ENHRY, CDR2 SYGVKD. Trimming stripped 3 bases from V and 6 bases from J, with 9 bases between. Here the CDR3 reads CAISDPEGNEQFF. The CDR3, as DNA: TGTGCCATCAGTGATCCGGAGGGCAATGAGCAGTTCTTC.

J is TRBJ2-1 and V is TRBV5-4; TRBD1 might be the D (5 bases). V lost 3 bases, J lost 7 bases, and 14 bases lay in between. This CDR3 comprises 14 residues. CDR1 is SGHNT, CDR2 YYREEE, per germline (reference sequence). The CDR3 nucleotides are TGTGCCAGCAGCTCTAACGACCCAGGGAATGAGCAGTTCTTC. Translated: CASSSNDPGNEQFF.

This chain joins TRBV24-1 and TRBJ2-5; D is possibly TRBD1 (6 bases). The CDR3 has 15 residues. Trimming removed 4 bases at V and 2 bases at J, with 13 bases between. Germline CDR1 is KGHDR and CDR2 is SFDVKD. This CDR3 reads CATSDPGTNQETQYF. The CDR3 nucleotides are TGTGCCACCAGTGACCCCGGGACAAATCAAGAGACCCAGTACTTC.

Only one count was recorded for this clone. V gene TRBV4-1 combines with J gene TRBJ1-2; TRBD1 might be the D (5 bases). CDR3 length equals 13 residues. Deletions cut 7 bases from V and 2 bases from J, with 11 bases between. CDR1 and CDR2 (germline): MGHRA, YSYEKL. CDR3 region: CASTDGGNYGYTF. CDR3 nucleotide sequence: TGCGCCAGCACCGATGGGGGGAACTATGGCTACACCTTC.